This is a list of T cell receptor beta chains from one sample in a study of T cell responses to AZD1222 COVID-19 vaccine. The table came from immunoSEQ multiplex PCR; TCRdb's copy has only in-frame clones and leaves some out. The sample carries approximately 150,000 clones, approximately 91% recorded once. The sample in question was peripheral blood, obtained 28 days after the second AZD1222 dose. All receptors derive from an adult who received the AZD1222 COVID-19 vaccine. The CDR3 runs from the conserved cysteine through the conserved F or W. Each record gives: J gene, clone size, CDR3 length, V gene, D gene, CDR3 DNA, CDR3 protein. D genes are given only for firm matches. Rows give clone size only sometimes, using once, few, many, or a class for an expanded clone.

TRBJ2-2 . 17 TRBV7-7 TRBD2 TGTGCCAGCAGCTTAGGGGCTAGCGGGAGTCTAACCGGGGAGCTGTTTTTT CASSLGASGSLTGELFF
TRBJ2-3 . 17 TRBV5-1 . TGCGCCAGCAGCATTTACGGACACGGCCAGGTGGCAGATACGCAGTATTTT CASSIYGHGQVADTQYF
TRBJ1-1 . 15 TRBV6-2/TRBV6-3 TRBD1 TGTGCCAGCAGCCCGGGACAGGGAAGGGTTTTTGAAGCTTTCTTT CASSPGQGRVFEAFF
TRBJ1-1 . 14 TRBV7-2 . TGTGCCAGCAGCCTTAATCTCGGATCGACTGAAGCTTTCTTT CASSLNLGSTEAFF
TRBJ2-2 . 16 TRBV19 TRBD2 TGTGCCAGTAGTCGGGTAGCGGGAGAGAACACCGGGGAGCTGTTTTTT CASSRVAGENTGELFF
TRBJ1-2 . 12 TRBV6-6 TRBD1 TGTGCCAGCAGACAGGGGCTCTATGGCTACACCTTC CASRQGLYGYTF
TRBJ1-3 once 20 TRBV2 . TGTGCCAGCAGCACCCCCCCGTTTCGGCCCAGTGCTCCCTCTGGAAACACCATATATTTT CASSTPPFRPSAPSGNTIYF
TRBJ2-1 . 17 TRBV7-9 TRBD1 TGTGCCAGCAGCCCCGAGTTGGGACAGGGGCGATACAATGAGCAGTTCTTC CASSPELGQGRYNEQFF
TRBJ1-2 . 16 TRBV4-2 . TGTGCCAGCAGCCGGGAACCCAGGGAGACTAACTATGGCTACACCTTC CASSREPRETNYGYTF
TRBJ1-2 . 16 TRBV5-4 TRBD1 TGTGCCAGCAGCTTGGTCGGGGTGCAGGGGGCCTTGGGATACACCTTC CASSLVGVQGALGYTF
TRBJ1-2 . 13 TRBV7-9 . TGTGCCAGCGGCTATAGACAGGACTATGGCTACACCTTC CASGYRQDYGYTF
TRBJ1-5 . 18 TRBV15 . TGTGCCACCAGCAGAGAAGCCCCGTTGACAGTTAACAATCAGCCCCAGCATTTT CATSREAPLTVNNQPQHF
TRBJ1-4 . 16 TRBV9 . TGTGCCAGCAGCGTAGGGTTCGATGGCCCTAATGAAAAACTGTTTTTT CASSVGFDGPNEKLFF